Below, one T cell receptor beta chain is given with its context. The antigen is unknown. The protocol was immunoSEQ multiplex PCR, while the TCRdb copy is restricted to in-frame clones and leaves out a portion. The data hold about 180,000 clones, with just over 90% observed a single time. This sample is part of a study of T cell responses to AZD1222 COVID-19 vaccine. Overall study results and limits: White British people made up most donors, females outnumbered males, and clonal diversity was possibly underestimated. Repertoires were collected only later (after the peak T cell response had occurred). The number of AZD1222 recipients seropositive at baseline was only five to seven.

The CDR3 loop spans 13 amino acids. Germline V gene data show CDR1 as LNHDA and CDR2 as SQIVND (reference sequence). V dropped 11 bases and J dropped 5; count of bases not matched to a gene: 4. The source material was peripheral blood, sampled on day 0 of AZD1222 vaccination. The origin of this receptor is an adult in good health. The chain employs TRBV19 and TRBJ1-4; 11 bases align to TRBD1. CDR3 protein: CAARDRGNEKLFF. The CDR3 coding sequence is TGTGCCGCCCGGGACAGGGGGAATGAAAAACTGTTTTTT. The whole variable domain, remainder taken from reference TRBV19 and TRBJ1-4, is DGGITQSPKYLFRKEGQNVTLSCEQNLNHDAMYWYRQDPGQGLRLIYYSQIVNDFQKGDIAEGYSVSREKKESFPLTVTSAQKNPTAFYLCAARDRGNEKLFFGSGTQLSVL.